The rows below give T cell receptor beta chains drawn from one sample of a study of cytomegalovirus exposure and HLA in healthy donors. Profiled with immunoSEQ multiplex PCR; TCRdb holds only in-frame clones, not every one. Here the sample spans some 90,000 clones, roughly 89% being singletons. The sample was PBMCs. The receptors here all came from a young woman in good health and CMV-seronegative. CDR3s include the opening cysteine and the closing phenylalanine or tryptophan. A D gene is named only where the DNA matches it firmly. Clone size is stated in some rows and not others, as once, few, many or a class when expanded.

j_call clone_size cdr3_length v_call d_call cdr3_aa cdr3_nt
TRBJ2-7 . 15 TRBV5-1 . CASSLGGRTRGEQYF TGCGCCAGCAGCTTAGGGGGACGAACGCGCGGCGAGCAGTACTTC
TRBJ2-2 . 19 TRBV15 . CATSRESKATARPTGELFF TGTGCCACCAGCAGAGAGAGTAAAGCGACAGCGAGGCCCACCGGGGAGCTGTTTTTT
TRBJ2-1 . 12 TRBV5-1 . CASSRDYNEQFF TGCGCCAGCAGCCGAGACTACAATGAGCAGTTCTTC
TRBJ1-4 few 14 TRBV10-1 . CASSGGAAQEKLFF TGCGCCAGCAGCGGCGGGGCCGCTCAGGAAAAACTGTTTTTT
TRBJ2-1 . 18 TRBV6-1 . CASSEGRDFNPADNEQFF TGTGCCAGCAGTGAAGGAAGGGACTTTAACCCGGCGGACAATGAGCAGTTCTTC
TRBJ1-1 once 12 TRBV28 . CASSPLGRKAFF TGTGCCAGCAGTCCCCTAGGGAGAAAAGCTTTCTTT
TRBJ2-5 few 13 TRBV15 TRBD1 CATSRGLSGQGDF TGTGCCACCAGCAGAGGTCTTTCCGGACAGGGAGACTTC
TRBJ1-1 . 12 TRBV7-9 . CASSFVNTEAFF TGTGCCAGCAGCTTTGTAAACACTGAAGCTTTCTTT
TRBJ2-5 . 15 TRBV7-8 TRBD2 CASSIPRLAQETQYF TGTGCCAGCAGCATCCCACGACTAGCGCAAGAGACCCAGTACTTC
TRBJ1-2 . 13 TRBV5-5 . CASSLQGHYGYTF TGTGCCAGCAGCTTACAGGGCCACTATGGCTACACCTTC
TRBJ2-1 . 16 TRBV14 TRBD2 CASSQELGLAGNEQFF TGTGCCAGCAGCCAAGAATTGGGACTAGCGGGTAATGAGCAGTTCTTC
TRBJ2-5 . 14 TRBV19 . CASSIGRVQETQYF TGTGCCAGTAGTATCGGCAGGGTTCAGGAGACCCAGTACTTC
TRBJ2-7 . 14 TRBV6-5 TRBD1 CASGGQGLPYEQYF TGTGCCAGCGGGGGACAGGGGTTACCCTACGAGCAGTACTTC
TRBJ1-4 . 14 TRBV6-5 . CASSYPSGGEKLFF TGTGCCAGCAGTTACCCCTCTGGAGGGGAAAAACTGTTTTTT
TRBJ1-1 . 15 TRBV30 . CAWMGRDRSRAEAFF TGTGCCTGGATGGGGCGGGACCGATCGAGGGCTGAAGCTTTCTTT
TRBJ2-6 once 17 TRBV7-6 . CASTVPWAVSGANVLTF TGTGCCAGCACCGTCCCCTGGGCCGTCTCTGGGGCCAACGTCCTGACTTTC
TRBJ1-2 . 14 TRBV4-3 . CASSPSDRNYGYTF TGCGCCAGCAGCCCCTCCGACAGAAACTATGGCTACACCTTC
TRBJ2-7 . 15 TRBV4-1 TRBD2 CASSRTSGSSYEQYF TGCGCCAGCAGTAGGACTAGCGGGAGTTCATACGAGCAGTACTTC
TRBJ1-1 . 13 TRBV27 TRBD1 CASSLQGAGRAFF TGTGCCAGCAGTTTACAGGGGGCTGGGCGAGCTTTCTTT
TRBJ2-1 . 19 TRBV10-1 TRBD1 CASSRGQGFLPSSYNEQFF TGCGCCAGCAGTCGGGGACAGGGTTTTCTCCCGAGCTCCTACAATGAGCAGTTCTTC
TRBJ2-3 once 14 TRBV6-1 TRBD1 CASREQGGPDTQYF TGTGCCAGCAGGGAACAGGGGGGCCCAGATACGCAGTATTTT
TRBJ1-2 . 13 TRBV2 TRBD1 CASTLQGDYGYTF TGTGCCAGCACTCTACAGGGGGACTATGGCTACACCTTC
TRBJ1-5 . 16 TRBV28 . CASSPFGLGTNQPQHF TGTGCCAGCAGCCCTTTCGGACTGGGCACCAATCAGCCCCAGCATTTT
TRBJ2-3 . 16 TRBV5-1 . CASSLDLPAGTDTQYF TGCGCCAGCAGCTTGGATCTCCCCGCGGGCACAGATACGCAGTATTTT
TRBJ1-2 . 11 TRBV11-2 . CASLERVGYTF TGTGCCAGTTTGGAGAGGGTTGGCTACACCTTC